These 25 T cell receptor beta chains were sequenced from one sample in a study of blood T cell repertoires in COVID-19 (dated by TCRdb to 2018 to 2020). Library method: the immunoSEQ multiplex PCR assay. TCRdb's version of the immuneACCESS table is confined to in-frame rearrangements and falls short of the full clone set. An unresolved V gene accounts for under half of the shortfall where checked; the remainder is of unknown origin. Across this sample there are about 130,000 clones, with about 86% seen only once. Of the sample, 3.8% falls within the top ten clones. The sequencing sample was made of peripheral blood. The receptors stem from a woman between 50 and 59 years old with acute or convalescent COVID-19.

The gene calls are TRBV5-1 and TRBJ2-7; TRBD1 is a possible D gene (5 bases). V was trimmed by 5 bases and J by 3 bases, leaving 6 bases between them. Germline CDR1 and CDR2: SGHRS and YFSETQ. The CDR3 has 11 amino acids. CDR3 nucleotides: TGCGCCAGCAGGGACATCTACGAGCAGTACTTC. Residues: CASRDIYEQYF. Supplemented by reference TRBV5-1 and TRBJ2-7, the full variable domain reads KAGVTQTPRYLIKTRGQQVTLSCSPISGHRSVSWYQQTPGQGLQFLFEYFSETQRNKGNFPGRFSGRQFSNSRSEMNVSTLELGDSALYLCASRDIYEQYFGPGTRLTVT.

CDR3 bases: TGTGCCAGCAGCTTCAGCGGGGGGAACACCGGGGAGCTGTTTTTT. It codes for CASSFSGGNTGELFF. V gene TRBV7-2 combines with J gene TRBJ2-2; 8 bases agree with TRBD2. With 3 bases clipped from V and 1 base from J, the junction kept 1 base outside the gene matches. CDR3 length: 15 residues. The germline gives CDR1 SGHTA, CDR2 FQGNSA.

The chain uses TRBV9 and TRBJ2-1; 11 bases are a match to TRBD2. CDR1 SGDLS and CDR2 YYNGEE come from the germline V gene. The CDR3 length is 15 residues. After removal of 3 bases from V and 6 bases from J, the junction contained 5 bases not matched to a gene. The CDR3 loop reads CASSALAGVPNEQFF. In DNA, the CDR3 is TGTGCCAGCAGCGCACTAGCGGGAGTCCCCAATGAGCAGTTCTTC.

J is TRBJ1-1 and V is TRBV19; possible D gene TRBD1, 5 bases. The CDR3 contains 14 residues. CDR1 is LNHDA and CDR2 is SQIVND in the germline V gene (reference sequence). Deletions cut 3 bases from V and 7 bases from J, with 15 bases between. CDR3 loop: CASSISYRPSEAFF. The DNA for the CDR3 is TGTGCCAGTAGTATTAGCTACAGGCCGAGTGAAGCTTTCTTT. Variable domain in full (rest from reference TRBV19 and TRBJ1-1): DGGITQSPKYLFRKEGQNVTLSCEQNLNHDAMYWYRQDPGQGLRLIYYSQIVNDFQKGDIAEGYSVSREKKESFPLTVTSAQKNPTAFYLCASSISYRPSEAFFGQGTRLTVV.

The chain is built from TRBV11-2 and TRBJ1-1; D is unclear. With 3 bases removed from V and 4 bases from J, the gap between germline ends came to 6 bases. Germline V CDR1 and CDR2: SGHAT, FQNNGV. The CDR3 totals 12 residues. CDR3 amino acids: CASSLIGTEAFF. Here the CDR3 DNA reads TGTGCCAGCAGCTTGATCGGCACTGAAGCTTTCTTT.

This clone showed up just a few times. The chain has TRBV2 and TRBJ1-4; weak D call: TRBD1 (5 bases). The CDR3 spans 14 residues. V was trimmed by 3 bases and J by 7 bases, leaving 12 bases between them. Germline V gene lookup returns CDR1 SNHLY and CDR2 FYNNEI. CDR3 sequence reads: CASSDLNGGEKLFF. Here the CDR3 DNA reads TGTGCCAGCAGTGATCTGAACGGGGGTGAAAAACTGTTTTTT.

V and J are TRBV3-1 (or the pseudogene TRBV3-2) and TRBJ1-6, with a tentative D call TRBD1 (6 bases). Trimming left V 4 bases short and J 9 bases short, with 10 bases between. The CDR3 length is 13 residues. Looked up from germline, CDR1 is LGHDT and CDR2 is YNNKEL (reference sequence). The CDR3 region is CASSLTGSSPLHF. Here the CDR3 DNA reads TGTGCCAGCAGCCTCACAGGGAGTTCACCCCTCCACTTT.

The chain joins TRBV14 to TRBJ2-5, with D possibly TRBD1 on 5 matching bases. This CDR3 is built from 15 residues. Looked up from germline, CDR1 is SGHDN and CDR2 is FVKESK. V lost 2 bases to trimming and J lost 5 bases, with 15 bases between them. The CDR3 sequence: CASSQLGALGETQYF. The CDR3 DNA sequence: TGTGCCAGCAGCCAACTTGGGGCGCTAGGTGAGACCCAGTACTTC.

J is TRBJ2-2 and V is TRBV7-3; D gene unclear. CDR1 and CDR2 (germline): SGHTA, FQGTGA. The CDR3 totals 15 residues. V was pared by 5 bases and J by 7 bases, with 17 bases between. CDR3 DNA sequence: TGTGCCAGCAGCCCAGACCCGGGTCTCCACGGGGAGCTGTTTTTT. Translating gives CASSPDPGLHGELFF.

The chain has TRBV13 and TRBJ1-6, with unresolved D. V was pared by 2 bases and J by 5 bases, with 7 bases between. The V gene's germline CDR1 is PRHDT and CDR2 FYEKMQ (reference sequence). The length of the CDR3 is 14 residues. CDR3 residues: CASSLRGHNSPLHF. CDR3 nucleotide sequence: TGTGCCAGCAGCTTAAGAGGTCATAATTCACCCCTCCACTTT.

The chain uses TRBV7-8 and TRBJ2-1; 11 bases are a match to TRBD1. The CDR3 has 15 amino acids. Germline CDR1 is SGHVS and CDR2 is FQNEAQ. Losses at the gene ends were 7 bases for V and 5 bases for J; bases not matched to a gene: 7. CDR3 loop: CASTPSDRGHNEQFF. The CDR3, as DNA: TGTGCCAGCACCCCTTCGGACAGGGGGCACAATGAGCAGTTCTTC.

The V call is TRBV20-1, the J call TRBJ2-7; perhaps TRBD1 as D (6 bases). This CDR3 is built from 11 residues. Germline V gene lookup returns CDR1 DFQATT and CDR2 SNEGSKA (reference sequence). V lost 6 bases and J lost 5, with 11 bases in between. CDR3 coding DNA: TGCAGTGCAGCCAACAGGGACGAGCAGTACTTC. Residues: CSAANRDEQYF.

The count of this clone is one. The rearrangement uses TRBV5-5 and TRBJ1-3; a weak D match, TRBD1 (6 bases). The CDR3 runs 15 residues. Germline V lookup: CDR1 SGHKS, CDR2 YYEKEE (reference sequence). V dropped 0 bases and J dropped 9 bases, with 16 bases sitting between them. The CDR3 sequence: CASSLDAQQGFTIYF. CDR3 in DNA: TGTGCCAGCAGCTTGGACGCTCAGCAGGGGTTCACCATATATTTT.

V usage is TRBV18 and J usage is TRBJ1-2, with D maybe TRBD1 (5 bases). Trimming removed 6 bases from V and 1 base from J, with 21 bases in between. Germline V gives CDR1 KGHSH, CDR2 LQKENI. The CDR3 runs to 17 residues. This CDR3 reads CASSPGPSGLNNYGYTF. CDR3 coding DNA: TGTGCCAGCTCCCCTGGTCCATCGGGACTCAATAACTATGGCTACACCTTC.

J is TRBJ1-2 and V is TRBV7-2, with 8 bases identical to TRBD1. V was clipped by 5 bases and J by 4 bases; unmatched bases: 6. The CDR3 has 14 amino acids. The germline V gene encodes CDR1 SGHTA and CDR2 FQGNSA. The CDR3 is CASSVDRGPYGYTF. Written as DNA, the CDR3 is TGTGCCAGCAGCGTAGACAGGGGACCCTATGGCTACACCTTC. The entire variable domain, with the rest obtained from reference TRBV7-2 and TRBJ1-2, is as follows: GAGVSQSPSNKVTEKGKDVELRCDPISGHTALYWYRQSLGQGLEFLIYFQGNSAPDKSGLPSDRFSAERTGGSVSTLTIQRTQQEDSAVYLCASSVDRGPYGYTFGSGTRLTVV.

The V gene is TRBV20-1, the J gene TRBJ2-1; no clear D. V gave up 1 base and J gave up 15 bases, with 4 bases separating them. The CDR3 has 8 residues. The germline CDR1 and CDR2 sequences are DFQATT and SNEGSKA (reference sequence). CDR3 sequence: CSARAGFF. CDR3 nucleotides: TGCAGTGCTAGAGCAGGGTTCTTC.

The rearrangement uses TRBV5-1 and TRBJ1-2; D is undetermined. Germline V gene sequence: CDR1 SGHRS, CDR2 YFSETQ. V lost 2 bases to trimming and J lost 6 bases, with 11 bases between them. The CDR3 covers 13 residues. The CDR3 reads CASSLGLGHGYTF. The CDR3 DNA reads TGCGCCAGCAGCTTAGGTCTAGGTCATGGCTACACCTTC.

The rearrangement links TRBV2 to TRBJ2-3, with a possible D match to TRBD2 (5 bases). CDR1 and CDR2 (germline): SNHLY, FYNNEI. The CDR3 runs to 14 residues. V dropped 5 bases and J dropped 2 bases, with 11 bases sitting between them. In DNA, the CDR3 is TGTGCCAGCAGTCCGGACTCTACCACAGATACGCAGTATTTT. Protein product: CASSPDSTTDTQYF.

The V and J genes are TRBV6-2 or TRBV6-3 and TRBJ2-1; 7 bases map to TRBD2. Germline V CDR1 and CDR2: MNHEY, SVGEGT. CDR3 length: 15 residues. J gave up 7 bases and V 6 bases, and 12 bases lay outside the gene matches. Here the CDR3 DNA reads TGTGCCAGCAGCGATACCACGACTAGCCGTAATGAGCAGTTCTTC. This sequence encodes CASSDTTTSRNEQFF.

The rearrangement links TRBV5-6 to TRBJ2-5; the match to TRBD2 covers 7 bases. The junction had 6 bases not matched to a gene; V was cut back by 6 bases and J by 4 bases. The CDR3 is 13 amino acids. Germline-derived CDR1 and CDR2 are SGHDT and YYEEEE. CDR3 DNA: TGTGCCAGCAACTTCCCGGGGGGAGAGACCCAGTACTTC. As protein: CASNFPGGETQYF.

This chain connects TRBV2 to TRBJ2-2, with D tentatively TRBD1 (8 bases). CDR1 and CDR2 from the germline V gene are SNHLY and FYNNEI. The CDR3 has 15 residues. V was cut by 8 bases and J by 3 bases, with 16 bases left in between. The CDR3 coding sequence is TGTGCCAGCGGCTCACAGGGGGGGCACACCGGGGAGCTGTTTTTT. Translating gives CASGSQGGHTGELFF.

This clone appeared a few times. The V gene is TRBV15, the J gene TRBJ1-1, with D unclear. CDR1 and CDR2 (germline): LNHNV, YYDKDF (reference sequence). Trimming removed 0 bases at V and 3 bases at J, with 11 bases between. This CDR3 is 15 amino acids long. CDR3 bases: TGTGCCACCAGCAGAGATAGTAACAGTTACACTGAAGCTTTCTTT. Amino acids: CATSRDSNSYTEAFF.

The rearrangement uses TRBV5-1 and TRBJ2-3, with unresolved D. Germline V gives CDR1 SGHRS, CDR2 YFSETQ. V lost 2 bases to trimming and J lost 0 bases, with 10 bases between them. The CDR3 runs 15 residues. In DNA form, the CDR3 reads TGCGCCAGCAGCTTAAGTTTAACTAGCACAGATACGCAGTATTTT. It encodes CASSLSLTSTDTQYF.

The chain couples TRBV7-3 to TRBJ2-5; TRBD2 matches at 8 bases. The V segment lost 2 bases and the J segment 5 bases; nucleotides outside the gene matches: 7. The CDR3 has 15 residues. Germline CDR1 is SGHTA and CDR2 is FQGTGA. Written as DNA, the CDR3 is TGTGCCAGCAGCTTAGTTTCGGGAGGGAGGGAGACCCAGTACTTC. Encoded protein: CASSLVSGGRETQYF. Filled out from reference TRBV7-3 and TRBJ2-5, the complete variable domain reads GAGVSQTPSNKVTEKGKYVELRCDPISGHTALYWYRQSLGQGPEFLIYFQGTGAADDSGLPNDRFFAVRPEGSVSTLKIQRTERGDSAVYLCASSLVSGGRETQYFGPGTRLLVL.

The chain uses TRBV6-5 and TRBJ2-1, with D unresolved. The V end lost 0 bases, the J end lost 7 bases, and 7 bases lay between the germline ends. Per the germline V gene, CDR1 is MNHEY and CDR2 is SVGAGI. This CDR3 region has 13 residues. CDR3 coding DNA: TGTGCCAGCAGTTACTCGATCGCGAATGAGCAGTTCTTC. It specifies CASSYSIANEQFF.